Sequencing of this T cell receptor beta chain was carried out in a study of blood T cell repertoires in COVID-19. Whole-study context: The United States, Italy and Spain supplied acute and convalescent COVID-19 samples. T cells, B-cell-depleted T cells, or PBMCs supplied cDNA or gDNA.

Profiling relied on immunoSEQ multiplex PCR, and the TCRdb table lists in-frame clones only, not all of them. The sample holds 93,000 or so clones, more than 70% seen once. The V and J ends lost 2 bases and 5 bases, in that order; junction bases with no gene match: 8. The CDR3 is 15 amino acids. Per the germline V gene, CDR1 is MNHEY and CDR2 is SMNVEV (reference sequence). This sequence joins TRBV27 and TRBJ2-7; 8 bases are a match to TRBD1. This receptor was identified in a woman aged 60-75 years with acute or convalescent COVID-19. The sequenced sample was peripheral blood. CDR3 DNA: TGTGCCAGCAGTTTAACCGGGACAGGACACCACGAGCAGTACGTC. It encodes CASSLTGTGHHEQYV.